These 6 T cell receptor beta chains came from one sample sequenced in a study of cytomegalovirus exposure and HLA in healthy donors. The PCR used 60 Vbeta and 13 Jbeta primers. Measured with immunoSEQ multiplex PCR; TCRdb has only the in-frame clones, and not every one. The data hold roughly 150,000 clones, with approximately 80% observed a single time. What was sequenced was PBMCs. The receptor set was obtained from a woman in her thirties or forties in good health and CMV-seropositive.

V usage is TRBV4-1 and J usage is TRBJ2-5; no reliable D call. V was clipped by 1 base and J by 4 bases, with 7 bases between them. The V gene's germline CDR1 is MGHRA and CDR2 YSYEKL. The CDR3 is 13 amino acids. DNA of the CDR3: TGCGCCAGCAGCCAAGCCTTCCCAGAGACCCAGTACTTC. It specifies CASSQAFPETQYF.

The chain links TRBV28 to TRBJ2-7; D is ambiguous. The CDR3 extends over 11 amino acids. CDR1 and CDR2 (germline): MDHEN, SYDVKM. Between the trimmed V and J ends, which lost 2 bases and 4 bases, there was a span of 3 bases. DNA for the CDR3: TGTGCCAGCAGTTTAGCGTACGAGCAGTACTTC. Its protein product is CASSLAYEQYF.

This sequence joins TRBV7-9 and TRBJ1-2, with 7 bases fitting TRBD1. V gave up 5 bases and J gave up 3 bases; unmatched junction bases: 3. The germline V gene has CDR1 SEHNR and CDR2 FQNEAQ (reference sequence). This CDR3 is 13 amino acids long. The CDR3 nucleotides read TGTGCCAGCAGCGGGGACAGCCACTATGGCTACACCTTC. Translated, it gives CASSGDSHYGYTF.

This chain connects TRBV18 to TRBJ1-2; no reliable D call. Looked up from germline, CDR1 is KGHSH and CDR2 is LQKENI. V was shortened by 3 bases and J by 4 bases, with 9 bases between the two germline ends. CDR3 size: 13 residues. CDR3: CASSPGAGYGYTF. CDR3 bases: TGTGCCAGCTCACCGGGAGCAGGCTATGGCTACACCTTC.

The gene calls are TRBV27 and TRBJ1-2; TRBD1 is a possible D gene (5 bases). CDR1 MNHEY and CDR2 SMNVEV come from the germline V gene (reference sequence). Trimming shortened V by 6 bases and J by 3 bases, and 8 bases separated the two germline ends. CDR3 length: 12 residues. The CDR3 reads CASRGGDYGYTF. For the CDR3, the DNA is TGTGCCAGCAGAGGAGGGGACTATGGCTACACCTTC.

This clone was found once. The V call is TRBV4-2, the J call TRBJ1-1, with 7 bases that match TRBD1. Germline V lookup: CDR1 LGHNA, CDR2 YNFKEQ. V gave up 1 base and J gave up 11 bases; unmatched junction bases: 7. The CDR3 sequence is 13 residues long. The DNA for the CDR3 is TGTGCCAGCAGCCAAGGAAAGACAGGGTATGCTTTCTTT. This sequence encodes CASSQGKTGYAFF.